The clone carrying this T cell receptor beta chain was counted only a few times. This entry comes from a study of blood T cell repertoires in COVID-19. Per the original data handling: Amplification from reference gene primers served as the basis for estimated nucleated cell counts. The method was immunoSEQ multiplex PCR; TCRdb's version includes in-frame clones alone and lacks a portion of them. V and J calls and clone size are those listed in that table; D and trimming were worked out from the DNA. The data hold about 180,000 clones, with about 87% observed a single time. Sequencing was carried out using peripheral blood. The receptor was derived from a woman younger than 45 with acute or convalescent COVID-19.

The chain's CDR3 is CASSAYYEQYF. The CDR3 DNA follows: TGTGCCAGCAGCGCCTACTACGAGCAGTACTTC. This sequence joins TRBV7-9 and TRBJ2-7, with D unclear. The V and J ends lost 5 bases and 3 bases respectively, with 5 bases between them. CDR3 length equals 11 residues. CDR1 and CDR2 from the germline V gene are SEHNR and FQNEAQ (reference sequence).